A selection of T cell receptor beta chains follows, all from one sample in a study of blood T cell repertoires in COVID-19. Profiling relied on immunoSEQ multiplex PCR, and the TCRdb table lists in-frame clones only, not all of them. The data contain 350,000 to 500,000 clones, 70% to 90% of them singletons. The sample consisted of peripheral blood. The receptors shown here come from a man aged 18 to 29 with COVID-19, enrolled during active disease. Each CDR3 is given with its conserved first and last residue. Fields, in order: V gene, D gene, CDR3 protein. D genes are given only for firm matches.

TRBV19	TRBD1	CASSIDRASGTQYF
TRBV6-1	TRBD2	CASSEVAGGRTDTQYF
TRBV10-2	NA	CASSEYNYEQYF
TRBV7-3	NA	CASSFGGADTQYF
TRBV7-9	TRBD1	CASSLVQGLDTQYF
TRBV6-5	NA	CASTRGGSGANVLTF
TRBV5-1	TRBD1	CASSLIASGGTEAFF
TRBV20-1	NA	CRASSNTEAFF
TRBV14	NA	CASTIGNTIYF
TRBV5-1	TRBD1	CASSGQGSAEAFF
TRBV24-1	NA	CATSSGLETGELFF
TRBV2	NA	CASRSGPLNTGELFF
TRBV2	NA	CASSETFTGYNEQFF
TRBV6-5	NA	CASSSGGDGYTF